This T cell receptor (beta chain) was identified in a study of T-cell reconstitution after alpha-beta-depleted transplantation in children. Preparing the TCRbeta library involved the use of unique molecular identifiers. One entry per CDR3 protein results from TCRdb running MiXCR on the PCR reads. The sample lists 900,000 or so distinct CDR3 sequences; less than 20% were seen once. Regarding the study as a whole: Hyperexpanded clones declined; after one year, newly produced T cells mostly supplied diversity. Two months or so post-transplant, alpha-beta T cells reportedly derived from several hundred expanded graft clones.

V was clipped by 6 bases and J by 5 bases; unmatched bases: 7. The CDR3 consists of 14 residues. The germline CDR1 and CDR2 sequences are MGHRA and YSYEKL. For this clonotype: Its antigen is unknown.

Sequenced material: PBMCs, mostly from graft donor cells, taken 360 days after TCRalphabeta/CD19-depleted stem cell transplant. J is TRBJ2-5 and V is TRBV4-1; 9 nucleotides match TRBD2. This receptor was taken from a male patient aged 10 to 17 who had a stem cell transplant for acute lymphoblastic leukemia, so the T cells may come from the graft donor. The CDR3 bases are TGCGCCAGCAGAGAAGCGGGAGGAGAGGAGACCCAGTACTTC. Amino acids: CASREAGGEETQYF.